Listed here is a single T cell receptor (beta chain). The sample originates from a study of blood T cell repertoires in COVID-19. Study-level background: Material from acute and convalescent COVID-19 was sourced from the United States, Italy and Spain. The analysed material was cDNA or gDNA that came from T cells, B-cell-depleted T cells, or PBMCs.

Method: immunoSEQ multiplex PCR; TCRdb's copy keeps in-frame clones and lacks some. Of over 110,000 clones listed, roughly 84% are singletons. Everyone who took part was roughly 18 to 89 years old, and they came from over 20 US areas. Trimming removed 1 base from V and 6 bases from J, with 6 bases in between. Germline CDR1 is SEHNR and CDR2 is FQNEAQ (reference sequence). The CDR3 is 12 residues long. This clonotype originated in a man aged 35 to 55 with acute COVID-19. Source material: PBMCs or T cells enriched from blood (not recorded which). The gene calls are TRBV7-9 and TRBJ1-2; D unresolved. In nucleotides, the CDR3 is TGTGCCAGCAGCTTAGGGCTTCATGGCTACACCTTC. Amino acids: CASSLGLHGYTF.